This T cell receptor beta chain was found in a study of identical twins. General study points: Alpha sequences out of frame and shared by twins had excess low generation probability. Its conclusions, products of cross-sectional statistical analysis, did not come from following the same donors. Among monozygotic twins, out-of-frame TCR alpha sharing exceeded what models predicted. The study found weaker excess twin sharing in beta out-of-frame sequences.

MiXCR, applied by TCRdb to the 5' RACE reads, yields one record per CDR3 protein. This table holds a few hundred thousand distinct CDR3 sequences, roughly 8.7% found once. As to this clonotype: Its antigen is unidentified.

CDR1 is SGHTA, CDR2 FQGNSA, per germline. V was clipped by 11 bases and J by 2 bases, with 18 bases between them. The CDR3 has 14 amino acids. These same records also appear under a second study, on yellow fever vaccine responses in identical twins.

This clonotype was obtained from a woman younger than 30 in good health. Material for sequencing was CD8+ T cells sorted from blood. The gene calls are TRBV7-2 and TRBJ2-5; D uncertain. The CDR3 is CAGRSRSQQETQYF. CDR3 nucleotide sequence: TGTGCCGGGCGGTCCAGGAGCCAACAAGAGACCCAGTACTTC. The complete variable domain, with remaining parts taken from reference TRBV7-2 and TRBJ2-5, reads GAGVSQSPSNKVTEKGKDVELRCDPISGHTALYWYRQSLGQGLEFLIYFQGNSAPDKSGLPSDRFSAERTGGSVSTLTIQRTQQEDSAVYLCAGRSRSQQETQYFGPGTRLLVL.